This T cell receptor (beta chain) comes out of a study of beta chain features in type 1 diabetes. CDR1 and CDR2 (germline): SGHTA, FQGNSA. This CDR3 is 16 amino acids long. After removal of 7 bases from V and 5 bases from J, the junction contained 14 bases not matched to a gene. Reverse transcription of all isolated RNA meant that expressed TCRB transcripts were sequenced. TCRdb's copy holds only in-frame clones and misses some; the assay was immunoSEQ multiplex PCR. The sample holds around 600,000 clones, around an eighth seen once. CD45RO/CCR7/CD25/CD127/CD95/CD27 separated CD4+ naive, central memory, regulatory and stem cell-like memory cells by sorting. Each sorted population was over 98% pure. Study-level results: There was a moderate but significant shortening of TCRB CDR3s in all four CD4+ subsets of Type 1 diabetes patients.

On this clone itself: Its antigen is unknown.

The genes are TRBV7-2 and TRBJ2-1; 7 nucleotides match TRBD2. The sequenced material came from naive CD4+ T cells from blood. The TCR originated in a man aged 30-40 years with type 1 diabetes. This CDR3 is CASTLQASGVDNEQFF. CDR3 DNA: TGTGCCAGCACCCTACAGGCGAGCGGGGTTGACAATGAGCAGTTCTTC.